This T cell receptor beta chain derives from a study of early T cells in non-severe SARS-CoV-2 infection. Study information: The study sequenced bulk RNA from unsorted whole blood, with chains unpaired. Study-wide results and caveats: VDJdb matching skewed toward anti-spike CD8 responses, missing private and CD4 specificities.

Attachment of unique molecular identifiers was made to individual cDNA molecules. Each CDR3 protein gets one entry after TCRdb re-called the 5' RACE reads with MiXCR. This sample yields about 66,000 distinct CDR3 sequences, of which over 10% are seen a single time; about 8.6% belongs to the top ten. The CDR3 covers 14 residues. In germline, CDR1 is ENHRY, CDR2 SYGVKD. The trim removed 8 bases at V and 2 bases at J, leaving 7 bases unmatched. This clonotype was observed at least ten times. Its antigen is currently unknown. This sequence was found in an adult who was a healthcare worker with PCR-confirmed SARS-CoV-2 infection or an uninfected control (not recorded which). The chain carries TRBV10-3 and TRBJ1-2; 8 positions agree with TRBD1. The source material was whole blood. The CDR3 DNA is TGTGCCATCCTAGACAGGGGAGCGAACTATGGCTACACCTTC. It codes for CAILDRGANYGYTF.